This T cell receptor (beta chain) was sequenced for a study of shared T cell receptors in the human thymus. After removal of 4 bases from V and 6 bases from J, the junction contained 2 bases not matched to a gene. Looked up from germline, CDR1 is SGHTA and CDR2 is FQGNSA. The CDR3 runs 15 residues. Assay: immunoSEQ multiplex PCR; the TCRdb copy retains only in-frame clones and omits some. The sample contains 450,000 to 650,000 clones, around three quarters of which appear only once. These sequences were also reported in another study, on human thymus T cells. In that study: Healthy Finnish infants having corrective surgery for congenital heart defects served as donors. Thymus tissue was removed during corrective cardiac surgery. What appeared biased in thymic and blood repertoires was the usage of V and J genes. Reports from related research described highly overlapping thymic repertoires among unrelated individuals.

The sample consisted of thymocytes. This chain connects TRBV7-2 to TRBJ2-1; TRBD2 matches at 14 bases. This receptor was identified in a boy under three years old with a congenital heart defect. Written as DNA, the CDR3 is TGTGCCAGCAGCTGGACTAGCGGGAGGTTCAATGAGCAGTTCTTC. The encoded protein is CASSWTSGRFNEQFF.